The subject of this entry is one T cell receptor (beta chain). Its antigen is unidentified. A read error is possible here, since a much larger clone lies one base away. The CDR3 has 15 residues. The germline V gene encodes CDR1 SGHRS and CDR2 YFSETQ. What was amplified from RNA transcripts were TCR beta CDR3 regions. First-round RT-PCR targeting the TCR CDR3 was performed with the HTBI primer set. TCRdb re-analysed the multiplex PCR reads in MiXCR, keeping a single row per CDR3 protein. The sample holds approximately 870,000 distinct CDR3 sequences, around 39% seen once. This entry is derived from a study of T cells in Graves' hyperthyroidism and ophthalmopathy. Study conclusions and caveats: With a median lead of 6.5 months before onset, the model predicted ophthalmopathy.

The chain joins TRBV5-1 to TRBJ1-1; D remains ambiguous. The clonotype originates from a man aged 18 to 30 with Graves' hyperthyroidism. Material: blood. In DNA form, the CDR3 reads TGCGTCAGCAGCTTGTTTAGGCGCGAGAACACTGAAGCTTTCTTT. Its translation is CVSSLFRRENTEAFF.